This T cell receptor (beta chain) derives from a study of T cells in women clearing cervical HPV infection. Study-wide results and caveats: CIN3+ cases had significantly higher TCR repertoire richness than controls, but evenness did not differ. Combining TCR richness with V gene abundances gave approximately 0.8 AUC.

The data were produced by immunoSEQ multiplex PCR, yet TCRdb's version contains in-frame clones alone and is incomplete. This table holds about 35,000 clones. All participants had a single incident cervical HPV16 infection, and prevalent HPV16 infections were excluded. This CDR3 contains 15 residues. Germline V CDR1 and CDR2: MNHEY, SVGEGT. V gave up 6 bases and J gave up 0 bases, with 15 bases separating them. As for this clone: Its specificity is not known. The read is 3 residues too short to cover the CDR3 end, so that end is filled in from the germline J gene.

The sample consisted of blood buffy coat. The source of this sequence is a woman between 18 and 70 years old with a cervical HPV16 infection that either progressed to CIN3+ or cleared (not recorded which). V is TRBV6-2 or TRBV6-3 and J is TRBJ2-7; D is possibly TRBD1 (6 bases). CDR3 DNA, as far as it was read: TGTGCCAGCAGCGGAGTTCGGGACACCTCCTACGAG. Residues: CASSGVRDTSYE. The CDR3 reads in full as CASSGVRDTSYEQYF.